The clone carrying this T cell receptor beta chain has only one observation. How the authors handled the data: Amplification of reference gene primers was used by the study to estimate nucleated cell counts. Libraries were prepared by immunoSEQ multiplex PCR; TCRdb keeps only in-frame clonotypes and omits some of them. Clone size and V and J calls were adopted from that table, with D and trimming inferred from the DNA. The profile shows 210,000 or so clones, more than 60% of them singletons. The data are from a study of blood T cell repertoires in COVID-19. Study background: The samples span acute and convalescent COVID-19 from the United States, Italy and Spain. The analysed material was cDNA or gDNA that came from T cells, B-cell-depleted T cells, or PBMCs.

The V gene's germline CDR1 is KGHDR and CDR2 SFDVKD. The ends were cut back, 10 bases at V and 0 bases at J, with 24 bases in the middle. This CDR3 contains 17 residues. The TCR originated in a man between 45 and 60 years old who had recovered from COVID-19. The chain recombines TRBV24-1 with TRBJ2-7, with D perhaps TRBD2 (7 bases). Sequenced: peripheral blood. The CDR3 bases are TGTGCCACTACACTAGTAGGGGGAGGGCGAAGCTCCTACGAGCAGTACTTC. Protein: CATTLVGGGRSSYEQYF.